This paragraph reports one T cell receptor beta chain. The record originates from a study of T cells after somatic rescue of genetic block. Germline assignment: CDR1 SGHNT and CDR2 YYREEE (reference sequence). V gave up 4 bases and J gave up 4 bases, with 15 bases separating them. The CDR3 has 16 amino acids. Clones were sequenced by immunoSEQ multiplex PCR, and TCRdb holds only the in-frame ones, with some missing. The top ten hold 2.5% to 3.5% of the sample, which has roughly 67,000 clones, 85% to 95% seen once. Specimen: peripheral blood mononuclear cells (PBMCs). The chain recombines TRBV5-4 with TRBJ2-6; the D gene is possibly TRBD2 (6 bases). The sequence was obtained from a middle-aged man. The CDR3 DNA is TGTGCCAGCAGCCAATATTTAGCGGCCGGGGCCAACGTCCTGACTTTC. It specifies CASSQYLAAGANVLTF.